This T cell receptor (beta chain) was identified in a study of response to subunit inactivated influenza vaccine. The CDR3 totals 15 residues. Trimming cost V 4 bases and J 3 bases; bases outside gene matches: 9. Germline loops: CDR1 SGHTS, CDR2 YDEGEE. TCRdb reprocessed the RT-PCR reads via MiXCR and lists one record per CDR3 protein. Among about 540,000 distinct CDR3 sequences listed, 20% to 25% were seen once. These data also featured in a second study, about T cells expressing NK-cell markers. That investigation notes: The authors generated TCR beta cDNA through 5'RACE template switching with UMIs. The TCR beta repertoires were obtained from sorted CD3+CD56+NKG2C+, CD3+CD56+NKG2C- and CD3+CD56-NKG2C+ T cells. Whether expanded NKG2C-expressing T cell clones recognize HCMV is unknown.

This clonotype was sampled from a man aged 45 to 65 who received an inactivated influenza vaccine. The material was CD4+ T cells sorted from PBMCs, obtained less than 13 days after vaccination. The V gene is TRBV5-8, the J gene TRBJ2-7; 8 positions agree with TRBD2. The CDR3 spells CASSLGGGNYYEQYF. CDR3 sequence (DNA): TGTGCCAGCAGCCTAGGCGGGGGGAATTACTACGAGCAGTACTTC.